This TCR beta chain was captured in a study of blood T cell repertoires in COVID-19. As for the study in general: The samples span acute and convalescent COVID-19 from the United States, Italy and Spain. PBMCs, B-cell-depleted T cells, or T cells provided the cDNA or gDNA that made up the material.

As processed by the authors: Reference gene primer amplification yielded estimated nucleated cell counts. TCRdb's copy holds only in-frame clones and misses some; the assay was immunoSEQ multiplex PCR. Clonal size and the V and J genes are those of that table, whereas D and trimming came from the DNA. Of 270,000 or so clones listed, 83% were seen once; the top ten hold 8% to 9.5%. The CDR3 length is 14 residues. Germline CDR1 SGHTA, CDR2 FQGNSA. J lost 2 bases, V lost 3 bases, and 3 bases had no gene match. The chain combines TRBV7-2 with TRBJ1-2, with 7 bases identical to TRBD1. The source is a woman in her 50s who had recovered from COVID-19. Sequencing used peripheral blood. CDR3 region: CASSFATGNYGYTF. In DNA, the CDR3 is TGTGCCAGCAGCTTCGCGACAGGGAACTATGGCTACACCTTC.